The 30 T cell receptor beta chains below come from one sample, sequenced in a study of cytomegalovirus exposure and HLA in healthy donors. The PCR contained 60 Vbeta and 13 Jbeta primers. Sequencing was performed with immunoSEQ multiplex PCR; in TCRdb, only in-frame clones are kept and a portion is missing. The sample carries around 100,000 clones, 65% to 75% recorded once. The sequencing sample was made of PBMCs. Receptors were obtained from a man aged 40-49 years in good health and CMV-seropositive.

The table lists this clone with a few counts. The chain joins TRBV5-4 to TRBJ2-1; D not certain. The CDR3 runs to 15 residues. V was shortened by 1 base and J by 0 bases, with 8 bases between the two germline ends. Germline V gives CDR1 SGHNT, CDR2 YYREEE (reference sequence). In DNA form, the CDR3 reads TGTGCCAGCAGCTTGTCGGGTGCCTCCTACAATGAGCAGTTCTTC. Protein: CASSLSGASYNEQFF.

J is TRBJ2-3 and V is TRBV5-1; TRBD2 agrees at 10 bases. The germline V gene encodes CDR1 SGHRS and CDR2 YFSETQ. The CDR3 consists of 12 residues. The V segment lost 0 bases and the J segment 14 bases; nucleotides outside the gene matches: 3. The CDR3 bases are TGCGCCAGCAGCTTGGCTAGCGGGAGTCCGTATTTT. This codes for CASSLASGSPYF.

The CDR3 region has the DNA TGTGCCAGCAGCTTTAAGGACAGAGAAAAACTGTTTTTT. Residues: CASSFKDREKLFF. V and J are TRBV5-6 and TRBJ1-4; D is possibly TRBD1 (6 bases). Germline loops: CDR1 SGHDT, CDR2 YYEEEE. The CDR3 contains 13 residues. Deletions cut 2 bases from V and 8 bases from J, with 10 bases between.

The chain employs TRBV9 and TRBJ2-1, with 14 bases identical to TRBD2. CDR1 SGDLS and CDR2 YYNGEE come from the germline V gene. With 5 bases clipped from V and 8 bases from J, the junction kept 6 bases outside the gene matches. The CDR3 runs 15 residues. The CDR3 DNA reads TGTGCCAGCAGTTTGGGACTAGCGGGAGTGGATGAGCAGTTCTTC. It specifies CASSLGLAGVDEQFF.

The rearrangement uses TRBV19 and TRBJ1-5, with D unclear. The germline CDR1 and CDR2 sequences are LNHDA and SQIVND (reference sequence). The germline V and J ends were trimmed by 3 bases and 7 bases, with 10 bases remaining between them. The CDR3 runs 13 residues. The CDR3 DNA reads TGTGCCAGTAGTATCCGGTTTGAACAGCCCCAGCATTTT. The encoded protein is CASSIRFEQPQHF.

This clone was counted between two and nine times. The chain couples TRBV7-8 to TRBJ2-7; the match to TRBD1 covers 7 bases. The CDR3 length is 13 residues. In germline, CDR1 is SGHVS, CDR2 FQNEAQ. The V gene end was trimmed by 5 bases and the J gene end by 3 bases; junction bases not matched to a gene: 4. The CDR3 DNA reads TGTGCCAGCAGCCCGGGACAGAGCTACGAGCAGTACTTC. Protein product: CASSPGQSYEQYF. The complete variable domain, with remaining parts taken from reference TRBV7-8 and TRBJ2-7, reads GAGVSQSPRYKVAKRGQDVALRCDPISGHVSLFWYQQALGQGPEFLTYFQNEAQLDKSGLPSDRFFAERPEGSVSTLKIQRTQQEDSAVYLCASSPGQSYEQYFGPGTRLTVT.

The V call is TRBV28, the J call TRBJ2-5, with 8 bases identical to TRBD1. There are 14 residues in the CDR3. Germline trimming cut 5 bases from V and 5 bases from J; bases unmatched to any gene: 7. In germline, CDR1 is MDHEN, CDR2 SYDVKM. CDR3 in amino acids: CASSIGQGVETQYF. The CDR3, as DNA: TGTGCCAGCAGTATCGGACAGGGCGTGGAGACCCAGTACTTC.

V gene TRBV2 combines with J gene TRBJ2-1; D might be TRBD2 (5 bases). CDR3 length: 12 residues. V was clipped by 4 bases and J by 7 bases, with 8 bases between them. In germline, CDR1 is SNHLY, CDR2 FYNNEI. The CDR3 loop reads CASSVWRNEQFF. The CDR3 bases are TGTGCCAGCAGTGTTTGGAGGAATGAGCAGTTCTTC.

The chain's CDR3 is CASSSEGLRNTGELFF. CDR3 sequence (DNA): TGTGCCAGCAGTTCCGAGGGCCTTAGGAACACCGGGGAGCTGTTTTTT. The chain couples TRBV27 to TRBJ2-2, with TRBD2 as a possible D gene (5 bases). CDR3 size: 16 residues. Trimming took 4 bases from V and 1 from J, leaving 13 bases between them. Germline assignment: CDR1 MNHEY and CDR2 SMNVEV (reference sequence).

This chain joins TRBV2 and TRBJ1-5; 11 nucleotides agree with TRBD1. V was clipped by 8 bases and J by 6 bases; unmatched bases: 3. The CDR3 is 13 amino acids. CDR1 SNHLY and CDR2 FYNNEI come from the germline V gene. The DNA of the CDR3 is TGTGCCAGCCTAGGGACAGGGGGTCAGCCCCAGCATTTT. It is translated as CASLGTGGQPQHF.

The V and J genes are TRBV15 and TRBJ1-3; no definite D call. The CDR3 length is 15 residues. The V end lost 3 bases, the J end lost 6 bases, and 15 bases lay between the germline ends. Per germline, CDR1 LNHNV and CDR2 YYDKDF (reference sequence). In nucleotides, the CDR3 is TGTGCCACCAGCAGGCCGTCAGGAGGAGAAAACACCATATATTTT. It codes for CATSRPSGGENTIYF.

The genes are TRBV27 and TRBJ2-2; 8 bases map to TRBD2. Trimming cost V 1 base and J 5 bases; bases outside gene matches: 6. CDR1 is MNHEY, CDR2 SMNVEV, per germline (reference sequence). The CDR3 has 16 amino acids. The CDR3 loop reads CASSLFGRARTGELFF. The CDR3 nucleotides read TGTGCCAGCAGTTTATTCGGGAGGGCCCGGACCGGGGAGCTGTTTTTT.

The chain couples TRBV7-8 to TRBJ2-5; the match to TRBD2 covers 7 bases. This CDR3 has 16 residues. Germline V gene lookup returns CDR1 SGHVS and CDR2 FQNEAQ. The ends lost 5 bases at V and 5 bases at J; junction bases unmatched: 14. CDR3 bases: TGTGCCAGCAGCCTCGGCCTCATTCAGGGAGGGGAGACCCAGTACTTC. It encodes CASSLGLIQGGETQYF.

This clone was detected only once. This chain connects TRBV9 to TRBJ2-3; D gene ambiguous. The CDR3 has 16 amino acids. CDR1 and CDR2 (germline): SGDLS, YYNGEE. The germline V and J ends were trimmed by 4 bases and 2 bases, with 17 bases remaining between them. CDR3 bases: TGTGCCAGCAGCCTACCTCCCTCAACTGCCACAGATACGCAGTATTTT. Residues: CASSLPPSTATDTQYF.

The genes are TRBV15 and TRBJ2-1; possibly TRBD2 for D (6 bases). Between the trimmed V and J ends, which lost 1 base and 0 bases, there was a span of 10 bases. Germline CDR1 and CDR2: LNHNV and YYDKDF (reference sequence). The CDR3 spans 16 residues. CDR3 in DNA: TGTGCCACCAGCAGAGTGGCTAGCGTCTCCTACAATGAGCAGTTCTTC. This translates into CATSRVASVSYNEQFF.

The gene calls are TRBV6-4 and TRBJ2-7; no firm D call. Germline V CDR1 and CDR2: MRHNA, SNTAGT. Trimming left V 2 bases short and J 3 bases short, with 5 bases between. The CDR3 has 12 residues. The DNA for the CDR3 is TGTGCCAGCAGTGACCTGAACTACGAGCAGTACGTC. This gives the protein CASSDLNYEQYV.

The CDR3 is CASSWTGGSLSGSSYEQYF. CDR3 bases: TGCGCCAGCAGTTGGACTGGGGGCAGTCTTAGCGGGAGTTCCTACGAGCAGTACTTC. The chain joins TRBV10-2 to TRBJ2-7, with 9 positions matching TRBD2. The CDR3 covers 19 residues. The germline V gene has CDR1 WSHSY and CDR2 SAAADI. J gave up 1 base and V 5 bases, and 18 bases lay outside the gene matches.

The chain joins TRBV19 to TRBJ1-1, with a weak D call TRBD1 (5 bases). Germline CDR1 and CDR2: LNHDA and SQIVND (reference sequence). The CDR3 extends over 12 amino acids. Trimming took 6 bases from V and 7 from J, leaving 12 bases between them. Written as DNA, the CDR3 is TGTGCCAGTAGAACCGGGGGGGTTGAAGCTTTCTTT. Its translation is CASRTGGVEAFF.

The V call is TRBV6-1, the J call TRBJ2-1; D is possibly TRBD2 (7 bases). The CDR3 length is 15 residues. The germline V gene encodes CDR1 MNHNS and CDR2 SASEGT. V was clipped by 6 bases and J by 2 bases, with 14 bases between them. CDR3 amino acids: CASSGGRGTYNEQFF. Written as DNA, the CDR3 is TGTGCCAGCAGCGGGGGGCGGGGGACCTACAATGAGCAGTTCTTC.

This chain connects TRBV29-1 to TRBJ2-7, with TRBD2 as a possible D gene (6 bases). Looked up from germline, CDR1 is SQVTM and CDR2 is ANQGSEA. The CDR3 length is 13 residues. The ends were cut back, 5 bases at V and 3 bases at J, with 14 bases in the middle. DNA for the CDR3: TGCAGCGTTTATAGCGGTTCCCGCTACGAGCAGTACTTC. Translation gives CSVYSGSRYEQYF.

V gene TRBV4-1 combines with J gene TRBJ2-3; possible D gene TRBD2, 6 bases. The CDR3 length is 17 residues. V lost 6 bases to trimming and J lost 4 bases, with 23 bases between them. CDR1 and CDR2 from the germline V gene are MGHRA and YSYEKL. CDR3 bases: TGCGCCAGCAGTCTGGATAGGAGGGGAGGTGGGGCAGATACGCAGTATTTT. Translated, it gives CASSLDRRGGGADTQYF.

CDR3 sequence reads: CASSFRGQGWTNTEAFF. The DNA of the CDR3 is TGTGCCAGCAGCTTCAGAGGACAGGGGTGGACCAACACTGAAGCTTTCTTT. This rearrangement joins TRBV7-8 to TRBJ1-1, with 9 bases matching TRBD1. V lost 3 bases, J lost 2 bases, and 10 bases stayed unmatched. CDR1 and CDR2 from the germline V gene are SGHVS and FQNEAQ. The CDR3 covers 17 residues.

About this clone itself: Germline and junction disagree at one end, which may indicate a read error. The chain combines TRBV19 with TRBJ2-5, with 7 bases aligning to TRBD1. This CDR3 region has 13 residues. The V gene's germline CDR1 is LNHDA and CDR2 SQIVND (reference sequence). The CDR3 DNA reads as TGTGCCGGTAGTATGCGCAGGGGGGAGACCCAGTACTTC. This encodes CAGSMRRGETQYF.

The chain couples TRBV4-1 to TRBJ2-7, with 11 bases lining up with TRBD1. The CDR3 has 15 residues. The ends lost 3 bases at V and 0 bases at J; junction bases unmatched: 1. Germline V gives CDR1 MGHRA, CDR2 YSYEKL. The CDR3 region is CASSHGQGASYEQYV. The CDR3 DNA is TGCGCCAGCAGCCACGGACAGGGGGCCTCCTACGAGCAGTACGTC.

The V gene is TRBV5-1, the J gene TRBJ2-1, with 14 bases aligning to TRBD2. With 1 base clipped from V and 5 bases from J, the junction kept 8 bases outside the gene matches. Germline V gene sequence: CDR1 SGHRS, CDR2 YFSETQ. The CDR3 is 18 residues long. CDR3 sequence: CASSLKGLAGVIDNEQFF. The CDR3 DNA is TGCGCCAGCAGCTTGAAGGGACTAGCGGGAGTAATCGACAATGAGCAGTTCTTC.

The genes are TRBV6-6 and TRBJ2-7; possibly TRBD1 for D (6 bases). CDR3 length: 12 residues. Germline loops: CDR1 MNHNY, CDR2 SVGAGI (reference sequence). V lost 2 bases and J 7 bases, leaving 9 bases between the germline ends. The DNA of the CDR3 is TGTGCCAGCAGTTACAGCACAGGGGAGCAGTACGTC. Translation: CASSYSTGEQYV.

This clone has more than one count but fewer than ten. Germline is not matched at one junction end, which may reflect a read error. This chain uses TRBV11-3 with TRBJ2-3; TRBD1 agrees at 11 bases. From germline, CDR1 is SGHNT and CDR2 YENEEA. The CDR3 is 11 residues long. CDR3 DNA sequence: TGTGCCAGCAGCTCGGGACAGGGGGTAGACTTT. Encoded protein: CASSSGQGVDF.

V gene TRBV28 combines with J gene TRBJ2-1; a possible D gene is TRBD2 (6 bases). This CDR3 region has 15 residues. V was cut by 6 bases and J by 4 bases, with 16 bases left in between. Looked up from germline, CDR1 is MDHEN and CDR2 is SYDVKM. This CDR3 is CASRPMTSTYNEQFF. DNA of the CDR3: TGTGCCAGCAGGCCGATGACTAGTACATACAATGAGCAGTTCTTC.

The J gene is TRBJ2-1, the V gene TRBV9; tentatively, D is TRBD1 (5 bases). Trimming stripped 3 bases from V and 6 bases from J, with 16 bases between. The CDR3 totals 15 residues. CDR1 and CDR2 from the germline V gene are SGDLS and YYNGEE. DNA for the CDR3: TGTGCCAGCAGCGCGACCGGACACCAGTTCAATGAGCAGTTCTTC. Its translation: CASSATGHQFNEQFF. The complete variable domain, with remaining parts taken from reference TRBV9 and TRBJ2-1, reads DSGVTQTPKHLITATGQRVTLRCSPRSGDLSVYWYQQSLDQGLQFLIQYYNGEERAKGNILERFSAQQFPDLHSELNLSSLELGDSALYFCASSATGHQFNEQFFGPGTRLTVL.

CDR3 region: CAWSVQGEKLFF. CDR3 DNA sequence: TGTGCCTGGAGTGTACAGGGCGAGAAACTGTTTTTT. V and J are TRBV30 and TRBJ1-4; a weak D match, TRBD1 (6 bases). The CDR3 runs 12 residues. The germline V gene has CDR1 GTSNPN and CDR2 SVGIG (reference sequence). V lost 0 bases and J 11 bases, leaving 10 bases between the germline ends.